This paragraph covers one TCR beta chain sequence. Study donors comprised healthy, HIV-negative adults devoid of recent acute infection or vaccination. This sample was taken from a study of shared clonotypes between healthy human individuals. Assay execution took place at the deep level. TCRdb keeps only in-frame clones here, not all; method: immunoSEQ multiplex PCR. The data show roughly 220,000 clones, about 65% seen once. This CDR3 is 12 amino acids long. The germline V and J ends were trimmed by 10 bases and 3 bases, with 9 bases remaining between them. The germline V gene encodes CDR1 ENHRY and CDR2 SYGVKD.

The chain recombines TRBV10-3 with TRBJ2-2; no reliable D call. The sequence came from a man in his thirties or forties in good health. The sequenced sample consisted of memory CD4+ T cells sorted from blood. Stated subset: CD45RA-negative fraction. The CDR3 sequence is CATTTDTGELFF. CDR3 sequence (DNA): TGTGCCACCACAACAGACACCGGGGAGCTGTTTTTT.